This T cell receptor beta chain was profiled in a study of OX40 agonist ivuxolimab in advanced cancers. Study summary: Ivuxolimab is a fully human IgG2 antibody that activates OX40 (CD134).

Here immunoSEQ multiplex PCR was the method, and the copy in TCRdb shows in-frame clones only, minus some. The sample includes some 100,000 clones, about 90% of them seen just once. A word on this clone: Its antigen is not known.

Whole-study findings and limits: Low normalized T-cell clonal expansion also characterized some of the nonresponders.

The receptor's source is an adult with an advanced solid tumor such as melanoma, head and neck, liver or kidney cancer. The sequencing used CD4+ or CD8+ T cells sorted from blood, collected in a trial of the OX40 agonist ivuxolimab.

CDR3 in DNA: TGCGCCAGCAGCCAACCGCTCAGGGGCCTGAACTATGGCTACACCTTC. Translation gives CASSQPLRGLNYGYTF. The rearrangement uses TRBV4-1 and TRBJ1-2; a weak D match, TRBD1 (6 bases). The germline CDR1 and CDR2 sequences are MGHRA and YSYEKL. V lost 2 bases to trimming and J lost 2 bases, with 15 bases between them. The CDR3 has 16 residues.